This T cell receptor beta chain derives from a study of shared clonotypes between healthy human individuals. Sequencing was performed with immunoSEQ multiplex PCR; in TCRdb, only in-frame clones are kept and a portion is missing. The sample yields roughly 810,000 clones, 96% seen once. V was cut by 1 base and J by 3 bases, with 13 bases left in between. The germline gives CDR1 SGHAT, CDR2 FQDESV (reference sequence). CDR3 length: 15 residues. CD8 cells regarded as naive lacked CD45RO, were positively chosen for CCR7, and omitted terminally differentiated effector memory CD45RA+ cells. This chain connects TRBV11-1 to TRBJ2-7; D possibly corresponds to TRBD1 (5 bases). Sequencing was done on a sample of naive CD8+ T cells sorted from blood. The TCR sequence derives from a young man in good health. The CDR3 bases are TGTGCCAGCAGCTTAGGGGGCGGCGTCAACTACGAGCAGTACTTC. Amino acid sequence: CASSLGGGVNYEQYF. Filled out from reference TRBV11-1 and TRBJ2-7, the complete variable domain reads EAEVAQSPRYKITEKSQAVAFWCDPISGHATLYWYRQILGQGPELLVQFQDESVVDDSQLPKDRFSAERLKGVDSTLKIQPAELGDSAMYLCASSLGGGVNYEQYFGPGTRLTVT.